The 30 T cell receptor beta chains in this list originate from one sample, sequenced in a study of blood T cell repertoires in COVID-19 (dated by TCRdb to the early 2020s). To prepare the library, the immunoSEQ multiplex PCR assay was applied. TCRdb stores this immuneACCESS table with in-frame sequences only. Part of the clones is absent; in the studies checked, under half of the shortfall reflects unresolved V genes, and no reason is known for the rest. The sample table holds hundreds of thousands of clones, of which about nine tenths were seen once. The ten largest clones add up to around 6.5% of the sample. Sequences were obtained from peripheral blood. The receptor set was obtained from a man aged 55-75 years who had recovered from COVID-19.

J is TRBJ2-3 and V is TRBV7-3, with D perhaps matching TRBD1 (6 bases). CDR3 length: 16 amino acids. Germline loops: CDR1 SGHTA, CDR2 FQGTGA. The V end lost 4 bases, the J end lost 3 bases, and 17 bases lay between the germline ends. The CDR3 region is CASSYSGAGETDTQYF. CDR3 coding DNA: TGTGCCAGCAGCTACTCCGGGGCAGGGGAAACAGATACGCAGTATTTT.

V usage is TRBV6-6 and J usage is TRBJ2-7; TRBD1 matches at 9 bases. CDR1 MNHNY and CDR2 SVGAGI come from the germline V gene (reference sequence). The CDR3 covers 14 residues. V shed 2 bases and J 6 bases; nucleotides not matched to a gene: 5. CDR3 amino acids: CASSYGTGSREQYF. CDR3 coding DNA: TGTGCCAGCAGTTACGGGACAGGGAGTCGCGAGCAGTACTTC.

This chain uses TRBV29-1 with TRBJ2-7; D might be TRBD2 (5 bases). Between the trimmed V and J ends, which lost 2 bases and 2 bases, there was a span of 13 bases. CDR1 and CDR2 from the germline V gene are SQVTM and ANQGSEA. The CDR3 runs 14 residues. The CDR3 DNA follows: TGCAGCGTTGAAAGCCAGCGGAGTACCTACGAGCAGTACTTC. Amino acids: CSVESQRSTYEQYF.

The genes are TRBV4-1 and TRBJ1-3; 7 bases line up with TRBD1. Per germline, CDR1 MGHRA and CDR2 YSYEKL. This CDR3 comprises 19 residues. Trimming took 0 bases from V and 2 from J; bases not matched to a gene: 13. The CDR3 DNA is TGCGCCAGCAGCCAAGATTATGGGACAGCCTTCCCCGCTGGAAACACCATATATTTT. This sequence encodes CASSQDYGTAFPAGNTIYF.

The chain combines TRBV19 with TRBJ2-2; TRBD2 matches 13 bases. Germline assignment: CDR1 LNHDA and CDR2 SQIVND (reference sequence). This CDR3 is 17 amino acids long. Trimming took 6 bases from V and 3 from J; bases not matched to a gene: 7. CDR3 sequence: CASRAGLAGFYTGELFF. The CDR3 DNA reads as TGTGCCAGTAGGGCGGGACTAGCGGGATTCTACACCGGGGAGCTGTTTTTT.

This sequence joins TRBV5-6 and TRBJ1-1; possible D gene TRBD1, 5 bases. Trimming cost V 0 bases and J 5 bases, with 11 bases left between them. CDR3 size: 14 residues. CDR1 is SGHDT, CDR2 YYEEEE, per germline. The CDR3 is CASSLDRSRTEAFF. The CDR3 DNA reads as TGTGCCAGCAGCTTGGACAGGAGTAGGACTGAAGCTTTCTTT.

The rearrangement uses TRBV7-2 and TRBJ2-2; 7 bases map to TRBD1. The CDR3 is 17 residues long. V trimming: 0 bases; J trimming: 5 bases; junction bases outside the gene matches: 9. Germline V gene lookup returns CDR1 SGHTA and CDR2 FQGNSA. The CDR3 bases are TGTGCCAGCAGCTTAGCCCCCTGGACAGGAAGTACCGGGGAGCTGTTTTTT. Residues: CASSLAPWTGSTGELFF.

This chain joins TRBV4-2 and TRBJ2-6; 7 bases line up with TRBD2. This CDR3 has 18 residues. Unmatched junction bases numbered 7, after V lost 0 bases and J lost 2 bases. Germline-derived CDR1 and CDR2 are LGHNA and YNFKEQ. The chain's CDR3 is CASSQDGGGSAGANVLTF. The CDR3 nucleotides read TGTGCCAGCAGCCAAGATGGTGGCGGGAGTGCTGGGGCCAACGTCCTGACTTTC.

The gene calls are TRBV5-4 and TRBJ1-6; D may be TRBD1 (6 bases). Trimming took off 0 bases at V and 3 bases at J, with 13 bases between the two ends. Germline V gene sequence: CDR1 SGHNT, CDR2 YYREEE (reference sequence). The CDR3 covers 17 residues. As DNA, the CDR3 is TGTGCCAGCAGCTTGGTGTTCGGGACAAACTATAATTCACCCCTCCACTTT. Encoded protein: CASSLVFGTNYNSPLHF.

The J gene is TRBJ1-5, the V gene TRBV12-3 or TRBV12-4, with unresolved D. V was clipped by 2 bases and J by 7 bases, with 9 bases between them. The CDR3 contains 13 residues. The CDR3, as DNA: TGTGCCAGCAGTTTATCGGGGAGACAGCCCCAGCATTTT. This encodes CASSLSGRQPQHF.

In its sample, this clone was seen once. The genes are TRBV2 and TRBJ2-1; 11 positions match TRBD2. The CDR3 contains 15 residues. The germline V gene encodes CDR1 SNHLY and CDR2 FYNNEI. V gave up 4 bases and J gave up 5 bases; unmatched junction bases: 4. CDR3 sequence: CASSALAGANNEQFF. CDR3 nucleotide sequence: TGTGCCAGCAGTGCACTAGCGGGAGCAAACAATGAGCAGTTCTTC. The complete variable domain, with remaining parts taken from reference TRBV2 and TRBJ2-1, reads EPEVTQTPSHQVTQMGQEVILRCVPISNHLYFYWYRQILGQKVEFLVSFYNNEISEKSEIFDDQFSVERPDGSNFTLKIRSTKLEDSAMYFCASSALAGANNEQFFGPGTRLTVL.

The V gene is TRBV9, the J gene TRBJ2-2; 7 bases match TRBD2. The CDR3 loop spans 15 amino acids. V gave up 5 bases and J gave up 5 bases; unmatched junction bases: 9. CDR1 is SGDLS, CDR2 YYNGEE, per germline. CDR3 region: CASSIGEGITGELFF. The CDR3 nucleotides are TGTGCCAGCAGTATAGGGGAGGGTATAACCGGGGAGCTGTTTTTT.

The chain joins TRBV7-6 to TRBJ1-6; 7 nucleotides match TRBD1. The germline V gene encodes CDR1 SGHVS and CDR2 FNYEAQ. V lost 5 bases to trimming and J lost 0 bases; unmatched junction nucleotides: 7. CDR3 length: 17 amino acids. The CDR3, as DNA: TGTGCCAGCAGCCCCCGACAGGGTGACTCCTATAATTCACCCCTCCACTTT. This gives the protein CASSPRQGDSYNSPLHF.

The chain employs TRBV25-1 and TRBJ2-1; the D gene is possibly TRBD1 (5 bases). This CDR3 region has 14 residues. V dropped 4 bases and J dropped 9 bases, with 16 bases sitting between them. Germline values: CDR1 MGHDK, CDR2 SYGVNS. CDR3 DNA sequence: TGTGCCAGCAGTGTTTATCTTCAGGGTGGTGAGCAGTTCTTC. Protein: CASSVYLQGGEQFF. Filled out from reference TRBV25-1 and TRBJ2-1, the complete variable domain reads EADIYQTPRYLVIGTGKKITLECSQTMGHDKMYWYQQDPGMELHLIHYSYGVNSTEKGDLSSESTVSRIRTEHFPLTLESARPSHTSQYLCASSVYLQGGEQFFGPGTRLTVL.

V usage is TRBV6-7 and J usage is TRBJ1-2, with TRBD1 identical over 7 bases. TRBV6-7 is recorded as an ORF, its role being uncertain. This CDR3 spans 15 amino acids. Trimming removed 1 base from V and 0 bases from J; junction bases left unmatched: 2. This chain's CDR3 is CASSYWTGPNYGYTF. As DNA, the CDR3 is TGTGCCAGCAGTTACTGGACAGGTCCTAACTATGGCTACACCTTC.

This clone was seen a single time. This chain joins TRBV7-3 and TRBJ1-1; TRBD1 is a possible D gene (6 bases). Trimming took 2 bases from V and 2 from J, leaving 18 bases between them. CDR1 is SGHTA and CDR2 is FQGTGA in the germline V gene. The CDR3 loop spans 17 amino acids. The CDR3: CASSLQPLGASNTEAFF. CDR3 in DNA: TGTGCCAGCAGCTTACAGCCCCTGGGGGCTAGCAACACTGAAGCTTTCTTT.

The chain uses TRBV5-6 and TRBJ1-3, with a possible D match to TRBD1 (5 bases). Trimming left V 0 bases short and J 4 bases short, with 8 bases between. In germline, CDR1 is SGHDT, CDR2 YYEEEE. There are 14 residues in the CDR3. The CDR3 is CASSLDRSGNTIYF. For the CDR3, the DNA is TGTGCCAGCAGCTTGGACAGGTCAGGAAACACCATATATTTT.

This chain links TRBV13 with TRBJ2-1; D might be TRBD1 (6 bases). Germline CDR1 reads PRHDT; CDR2 reads FYEKMQ (reference sequence). The CDR3 runs 12 residues. V was pared by 1 base and J by 13 bases, with 11 bases between. The CDR3 region has the DNA TGTGCCAGCAGCTTAGTTCCGGGACACCAGTTCTTC. As protein: CASSLVPGHQFF.

The chain uses TRBV6-5 and TRBJ1-6; 7 bases are a match to TRBD1. CDR3 length: 13 residues. Germline V CDR1 and CDR2: MNHEY, SVGAGI. Trimming removed 8 bases from V and 7 bases from J; junction bases left unmatched: 5. The CDR3 coding sequence is TGTGCCAGCTTGGACAGGAGCAATTCACCCCTCCACTTT. Translated, it gives CASLDRSNSPLHF.

This sequence joins TRBV7-9 and TRBJ1-3; D not resolved. CDR3 length: 16 residues. Trimming cost V 3 bases and J 0 bases, with 12 bases left between them. CDR1 is SEHNR, CDR2 FQNEAQ, per germline (reference sequence). CDR3 DNA sequence: TGTGCCAGCAGCTTTATTATGAGCCGCTCTGGAAACACCATATATTTT. The encoded protein is CASSFIMSRSGNTIYF.

The rearrangement links TRBV11-3 to TRBJ2-1; 11 bases agree with TRBD2. Germline assignment: CDR1 SGHNT and CDR2 YENEEA. J lost 6 bases, V lost 4 bases, and 8 bases had no gene match. The CDR3 is 16 residues long. This CDR3 is CASSSGLAGPSNEQFF. CDR3 nucleotide sequence: TGTGCCAGCAGCTCCGGACTAGCGGGTCCCAGCAATGAGCAGTTCTTC.

This chain connects TRBV19 to TRBJ1-6; D might be TRBD1 (6 bases). V lost 5 bases and J lost 8, with 13 bases in between. This CDR3 contains 14 residues. Germline CDR1 reads LNHDA; CDR2 reads SQIVND (reference sequence). CDR3 sequence: CASSAAGQYSPLHF. The CDR3 bases are TGTGCCAGTAGTGCGGCAGGACAGTATTCACCCCTCCACTTT.

The V call is TRBV5-1, the J call TRBJ2-7; 11 nucleotides match TRBD2. Germline V CDR1 and CDR2: SGHRS, YFSETQ. The ends lost 4 bases at V and 2 bases at J; junction bases unmatched: 5. The CDR3 has 15 amino acids. The CDR3 sequence is CASSRTSGLPYEQYF. CDR3 coding DNA: TGCGCCAGCAGCCGGACTAGCGGGTTACCCTACGAGCAGTACTTC.

The chain uses TRBV28 and TRBJ2-7; 8 bases agree with TRBD1. The CDR3 spans 15 residues. In germline, CDR1 is MDHEN, CDR2 SYDVKM. Losses at the gene ends were 8 bases for V and 1 base for J; bases not matched to a gene: 10. CDR3 amino acids: CASGQTGVGSYEQYF. The CDR3 DNA sequence: TGTGCCAGCGGCCAGACAGGGGTAGGGTCCTACGAGCAGTACTTC. The full variable domain, completed using reference TRBV28 and TRBJ2-7, is DVKVTQSSRYLVKRTGEKVFLECVQDMDHENMFWYRQDPGLGLRLIYFSYDVKMKEKGDIPEGYSVSREKKERFSLILESASTNQTSMYLCASGQTGVGSYEQYFGPGTRLTVT.

The V call is TRBV19, the J call TRBJ2-5; 9 bases fit TRBD1. CDR1 and CDR2 (germline): LNHDA, SQIVND (reference sequence). V lost 3 bases, J lost 5 bases, and 7 bases stayed unmatched. The CDR3 runs to 15 residues. CDR3 coding DNA: TGTGCCAGTAGTATGTGGGGACAGGGAACGGAGACCCAGTACTTC. Amino acid sequence: CASSMWGQGTETQYF.

The genes are TRBV18 and TRBJ1-2, with 12 bases lining up with TRBD1. Trimming cost V 8 bases and J 4 bases; bases outside gene matches: 8. CDR3 length equals 15 residues. CDR1 is KGHSH, CDR2 LQKENI, per germline. CDR3 nucleotide sequence: TGTGCCAGCCCACTTGGGACAGGGGGCCCCTATGGCTACACCTTC. This encodes CASPLGTGGPYGYTF.

The genes are TRBV18 and TRBJ2-7; D is undetermined. Germline loops: CDR1 KGHSH, CDR2 LQKENI. Deletions cut 6 bases from V and 5 bases from J, with 5 bases between. CDR3 length equals 10 residues. CDR3 residues: CASSHHEQYF. CDR3 coding DNA: TGTGCCAGCTCTCATCACGAGCAGTACTTC.

This sequence joins TRBV3-1 (or the pseudogene TRBV3-2) and TRBJ1-2, with D unresolved. The CDR3 spans 16 residues. Trimming removed 4 bases at V and 2 bases at J, with 17 bases between. Germline V gene sequence: CDR1 LGHDT, CDR2 YNNKEL (reference sequence). The CDR3: CASSPPGSGRNYGYTF. In DNA form, the CDR3 reads TGTGCCAGCAGCCCCCCGGGAAGTGGGCGCAACTATGGCTACACCTTC.

The chain joins TRBV27 to TRBJ1-2; D may be TRBD1 (6 bases). The V gene lost 6 bases and the J gene lost 7 bases, with 12 bases spanning the gap. Germline assignment: CDR1 MNHEY and CDR2 SMNVEV (reference sequence). The CDR3 has 12 amino acids. The CDR3 region is CASRATGRGYTF. The CDR3 DNA sequence: TGTGCCAGCAGAGCGACAGGTCGTGGCTACACCTTC.

The V gene is TRBV7-3, the J gene TRBJ2-3; possibly TRBD2 for D (5 bases). V was pared by 1 base and J by 1 base, with 15 bases between. The germline V gene encodes CDR1 SGHTA and CDR2 FQGTGA. This CDR3 has 17 residues. The CDR3 spells CASSLRERSSGTDTQYF. The CDR3 bases are TGTGCCAGCAGCTTAAGGGAGAGGAGTAGCGGCACAGATACGCAGTATTTT.